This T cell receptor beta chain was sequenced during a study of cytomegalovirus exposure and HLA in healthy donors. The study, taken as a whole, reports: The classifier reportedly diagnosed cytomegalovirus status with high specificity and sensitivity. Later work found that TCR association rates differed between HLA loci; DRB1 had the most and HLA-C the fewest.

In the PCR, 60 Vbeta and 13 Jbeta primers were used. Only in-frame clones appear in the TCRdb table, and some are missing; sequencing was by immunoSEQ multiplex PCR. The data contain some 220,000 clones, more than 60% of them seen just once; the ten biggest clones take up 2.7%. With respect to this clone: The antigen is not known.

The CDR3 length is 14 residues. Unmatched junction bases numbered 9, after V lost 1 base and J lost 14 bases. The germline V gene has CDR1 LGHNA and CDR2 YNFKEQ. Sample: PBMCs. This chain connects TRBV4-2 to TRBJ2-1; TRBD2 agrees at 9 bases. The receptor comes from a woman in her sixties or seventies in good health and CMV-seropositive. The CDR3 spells CASSQANSGRGEFF. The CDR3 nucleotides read TGTGCCAGCAGCCAAGCCAATAGCGGGAGAGGGGAGTTCTTC.